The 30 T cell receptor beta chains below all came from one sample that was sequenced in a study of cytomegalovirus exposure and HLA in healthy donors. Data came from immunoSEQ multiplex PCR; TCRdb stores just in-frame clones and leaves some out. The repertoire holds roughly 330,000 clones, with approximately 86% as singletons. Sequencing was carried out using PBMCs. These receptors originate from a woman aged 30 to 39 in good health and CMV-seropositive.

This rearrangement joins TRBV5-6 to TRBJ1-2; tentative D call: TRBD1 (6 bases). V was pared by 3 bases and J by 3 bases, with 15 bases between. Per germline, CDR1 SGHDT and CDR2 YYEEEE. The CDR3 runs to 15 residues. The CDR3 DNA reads TGTGCCAGCAGCTCGTACCACAGGGTGTACTATGGCTACACCTTC. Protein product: CASSSYHRVYYGYTF.

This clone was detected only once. CDR3 region: CASSPLTTNTGELFF. DNA for the CDR3: TGTGCCAGCTCGCCGCTGACAACGAACACCGGGGAGCTGTTTTTT. The chain combines TRBV18 with TRBJ2-2, with D unclear. This CDR3 has 15 amino acids. Germline V lookup: CDR1 KGHSH, CDR2 LQKENI. Trimming pared 6 bases from V and 0 bases from J, leaving 11 bases between.

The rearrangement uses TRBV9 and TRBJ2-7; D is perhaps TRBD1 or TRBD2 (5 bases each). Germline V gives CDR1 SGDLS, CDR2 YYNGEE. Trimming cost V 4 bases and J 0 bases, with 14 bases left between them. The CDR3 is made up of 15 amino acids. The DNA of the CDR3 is TGTGCCAGCAGCTTCCGGGACGTGAGCTCCTACGAGCAGTACTTC. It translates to CASSFRDVSSYEQYF.

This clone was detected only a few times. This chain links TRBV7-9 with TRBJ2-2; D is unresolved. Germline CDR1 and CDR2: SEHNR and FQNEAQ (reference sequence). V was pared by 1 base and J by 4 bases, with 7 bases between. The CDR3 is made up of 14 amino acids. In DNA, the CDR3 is TGTGCCAGCAGCTTAGTTCCGAGCACCGGGGAGCTGTTTTTT. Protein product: CASSLVPSTGELFF. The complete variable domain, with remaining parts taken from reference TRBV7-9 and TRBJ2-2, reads DTGVSQNPRHKITKRGQNVTFRCDPISEHNRLYWYRQTLGQGPEFLTYFQNEAQLEKSRLLSDRFSAERPKGSFSTLEIQRTEQGDSAMYLCASSLVPSTGELFFGEGSRLTVL.

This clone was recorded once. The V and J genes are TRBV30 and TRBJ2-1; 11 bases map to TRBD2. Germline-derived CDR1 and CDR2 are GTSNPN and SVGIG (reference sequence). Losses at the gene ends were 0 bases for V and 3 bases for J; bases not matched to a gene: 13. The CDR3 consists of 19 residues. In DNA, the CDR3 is TGTGCCTGGAGTGTAGGTAACCTAGCGGGGGGCTCTAGCTACAATGAGCAGTTCTTC. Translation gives CAWSVGNLAGGSSYNEQFF.

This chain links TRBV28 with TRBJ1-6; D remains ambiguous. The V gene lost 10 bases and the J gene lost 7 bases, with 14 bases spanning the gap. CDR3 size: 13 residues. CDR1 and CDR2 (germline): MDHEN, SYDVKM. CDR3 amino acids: CATSDLINSPLHF. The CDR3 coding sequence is TGTGCCACCAGCGACCTAATCAATTCACCCCTCCACTTT. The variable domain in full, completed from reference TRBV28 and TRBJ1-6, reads DVKVTQSSRYLVKRTGEKVFLECVQDMDHENMFWYRQDPGLGLRLIYFSYDVKMKEKGDIPEGYSVSREKKERFSLILESASTNQTSMYLCATSDLINSPLHFGNGTRLTVT.

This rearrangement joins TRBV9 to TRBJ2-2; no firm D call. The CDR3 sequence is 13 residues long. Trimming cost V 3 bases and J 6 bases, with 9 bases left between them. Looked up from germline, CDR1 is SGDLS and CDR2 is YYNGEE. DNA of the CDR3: TGTGCCAGCAGCGGGGCAAGCGCCGGGGAGCTGTTTTTT. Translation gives CASSGASAGELFF.

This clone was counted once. CDR3: CASSPLAGDTDTQYF. CDR3 coding DNA: TGTGCCAGCAGCCCGCTAGCGGGGGATACAGATACGCAGTATTTT. J is TRBJ2-3 and V is TRBV7-6, with 10 nucleotides matching TRBD2. This CDR3 is 15 amino acids long. The V gene end was trimmed by 5 bases and the J gene end by 3 bases; junction bases not matched to a gene: 5. Germline V gene lookup returns CDR1 SGHVS and CDR2 FNYEAQ. Full variable domain (missing parts from reference TRBV7-6 and TRBJ2-3): GAGVSQSPRYKVTKRGQDVALRCDPISGHVSLYWYRQALGQGPEFLTYFNYEAQQDKSGLPNDRFSAERPEGSISTLTIQRTEQRDSAMYRCASSPLAGDTDTQYFGPGTRLTVL.

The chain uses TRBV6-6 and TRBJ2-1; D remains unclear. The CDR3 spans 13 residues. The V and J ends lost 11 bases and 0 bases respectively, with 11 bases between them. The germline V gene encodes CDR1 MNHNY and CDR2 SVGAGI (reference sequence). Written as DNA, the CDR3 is TGTGCCTCGAGGCGCGGCTCCTACAATGAGCAGTTCTTC. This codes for CASRRGSYNEQFF.

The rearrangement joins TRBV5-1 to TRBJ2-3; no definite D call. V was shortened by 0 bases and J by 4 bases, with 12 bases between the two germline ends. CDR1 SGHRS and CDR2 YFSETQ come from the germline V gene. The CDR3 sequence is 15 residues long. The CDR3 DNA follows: TGCGCCAGCAGCTTGGCCAGCCCTTCTGCAGATACGCAGTATTTT. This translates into CASSLASPSADTQYF.

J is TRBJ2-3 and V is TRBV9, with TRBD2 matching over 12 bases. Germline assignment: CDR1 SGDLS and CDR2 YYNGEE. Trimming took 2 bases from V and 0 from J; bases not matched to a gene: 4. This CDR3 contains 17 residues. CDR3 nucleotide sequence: TGTGCCAGCAGCGTGAGGACTAGCGGGGTCAGCACAGATACGCAGTATTTT. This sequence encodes CASSVRTSGVSTDTQYF.

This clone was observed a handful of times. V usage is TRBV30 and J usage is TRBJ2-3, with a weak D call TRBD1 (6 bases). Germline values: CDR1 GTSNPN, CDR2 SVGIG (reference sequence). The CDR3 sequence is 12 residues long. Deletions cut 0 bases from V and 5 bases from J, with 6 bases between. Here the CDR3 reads CAWSVQGDTQYF. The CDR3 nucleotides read TGTGCCTGGAGTGTACAGGGAGATACGCAGTATTTT.

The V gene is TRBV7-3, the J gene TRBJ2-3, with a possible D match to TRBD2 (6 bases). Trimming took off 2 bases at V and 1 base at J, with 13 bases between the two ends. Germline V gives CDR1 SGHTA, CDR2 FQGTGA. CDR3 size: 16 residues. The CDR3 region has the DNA TGTGCCAGCAGCTTAGGAGGCGGGGTGGGCACAGATACGCAGTATTTT. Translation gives CASSLGGGVGTDTQYF. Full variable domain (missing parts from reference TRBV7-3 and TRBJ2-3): GAGVSQTPSNKVTEKGKYVELRCDPISGHTALYWYRQSLGQGPEFLIYFQGTGAADDSGLPNDRFFAVRPEGSVSTLKIQRTERGDSAVYLCASSLGGGVGTDTQYFGPGTRLTVL.

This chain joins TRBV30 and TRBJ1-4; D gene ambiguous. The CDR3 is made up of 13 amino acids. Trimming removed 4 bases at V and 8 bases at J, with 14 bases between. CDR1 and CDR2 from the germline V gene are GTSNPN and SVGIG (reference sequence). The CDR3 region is CAWTLSAGEKLFF. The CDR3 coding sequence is TGTGCCTGGACTCTCAGTGCGGGAGAAAAACTGTTTTTT.

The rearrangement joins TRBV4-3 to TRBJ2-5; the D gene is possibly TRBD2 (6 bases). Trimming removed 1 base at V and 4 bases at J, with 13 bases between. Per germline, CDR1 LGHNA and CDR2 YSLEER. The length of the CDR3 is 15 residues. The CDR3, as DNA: TGCGCCAGCAGCCAAGGGCTAGCGATCCGAGAGACCCAGTACTTC. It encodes CASSQGLAIRETQYF.

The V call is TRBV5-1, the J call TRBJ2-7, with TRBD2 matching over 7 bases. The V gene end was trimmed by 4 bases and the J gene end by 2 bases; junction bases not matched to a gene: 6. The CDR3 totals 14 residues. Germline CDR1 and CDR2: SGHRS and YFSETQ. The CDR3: CASSPGRVPYEQYF. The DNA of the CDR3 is TGCGCCAGCAGCCCGGGGAGGGTTCCCTACGAGCAGTACTTC.

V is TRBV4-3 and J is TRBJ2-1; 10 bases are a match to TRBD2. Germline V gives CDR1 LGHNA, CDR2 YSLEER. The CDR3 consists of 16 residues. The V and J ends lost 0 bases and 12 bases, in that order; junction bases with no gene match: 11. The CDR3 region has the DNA TGCGCCAGCAGCCAAGATTCAACTAGCGGGGCCCGGGGGCAGTTCTTC. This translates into CASSQDSTSGARGQFF.

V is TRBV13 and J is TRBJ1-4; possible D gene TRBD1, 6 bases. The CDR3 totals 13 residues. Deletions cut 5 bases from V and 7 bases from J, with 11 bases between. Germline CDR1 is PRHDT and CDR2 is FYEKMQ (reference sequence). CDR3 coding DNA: TGTGCCAGCAGCCGAAAGACAGGTGAAAAACTGTTTTTT. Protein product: CASSRKTGEKLFF. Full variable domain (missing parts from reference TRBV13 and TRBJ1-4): AAGVIQSPRHLIKEKRETATLKCYPIPRHDTVYWYQQGPGQDPQFLISFYEKMQSDKGSIPDRFSAQQFSDYHSELNMSSLELGDSALYFCASSRKTGEKLFFGSGTQLSVL.

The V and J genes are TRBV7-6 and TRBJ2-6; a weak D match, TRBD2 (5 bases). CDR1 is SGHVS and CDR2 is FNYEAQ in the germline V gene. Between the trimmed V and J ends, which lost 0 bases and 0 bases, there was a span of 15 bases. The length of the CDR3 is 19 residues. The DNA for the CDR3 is TGTGCCAGCAGCTTAGCCCCACCGGGGTTCCACTCTGGGGCCAACGTCCTGACTTTC. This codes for CASSLAPPGFHSGANVLTF. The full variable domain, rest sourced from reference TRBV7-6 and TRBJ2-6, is GAGVSQSPRYKVTKRGQDVALRCDPISGHVSLYWYRQALGQGPEFLTYFNYEAQQDKSGLPNDRFSAERPEGSISTLTIQRTEQRDSAMYRCASSLAPPGFHSGANVLTFGAGSRLTVL.

This chain's CDR3 is CASNFRVEEQYF. Here the CDR3 DNA reads TGTGCCAGCAACTTCAGAGTGGAGGAGCAGTACTTC. The chain couples TRBV7-9 to TRBJ2-7; no firm D call. Deletions cut 7 bases from V and 7 bases from J, with 14 bases between. Germline V CDR1 and CDR2: SEHNR, FQNEAQ (reference sequence). The CDR3 has 12 residues.

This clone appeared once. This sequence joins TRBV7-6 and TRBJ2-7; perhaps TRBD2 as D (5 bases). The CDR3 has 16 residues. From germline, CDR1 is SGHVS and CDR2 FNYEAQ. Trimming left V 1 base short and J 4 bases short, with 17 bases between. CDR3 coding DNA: TGTGCCAGCAGCTTAGTCGGCTCGCGGGCTAGTTACGAGCAGTACTTC. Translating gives CASSLVGSRASYEQYF.

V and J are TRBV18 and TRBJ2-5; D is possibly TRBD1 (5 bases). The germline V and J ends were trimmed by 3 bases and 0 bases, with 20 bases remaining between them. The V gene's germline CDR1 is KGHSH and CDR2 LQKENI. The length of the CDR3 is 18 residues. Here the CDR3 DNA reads TGTGCCAGCTCACCGCTCACTTTGACAGAAATTTACCAAGAGACCCAGTACTTC. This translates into CASSPLTLTEIYQETQYF.

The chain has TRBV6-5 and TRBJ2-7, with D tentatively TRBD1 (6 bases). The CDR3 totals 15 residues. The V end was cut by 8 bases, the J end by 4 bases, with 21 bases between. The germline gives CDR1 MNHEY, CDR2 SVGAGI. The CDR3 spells CASQVLLGTTYEQYF. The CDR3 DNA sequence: TGTGCCAGCCAAGTACTGCTCGGGACAACTTACGAGCAGTACTTC.

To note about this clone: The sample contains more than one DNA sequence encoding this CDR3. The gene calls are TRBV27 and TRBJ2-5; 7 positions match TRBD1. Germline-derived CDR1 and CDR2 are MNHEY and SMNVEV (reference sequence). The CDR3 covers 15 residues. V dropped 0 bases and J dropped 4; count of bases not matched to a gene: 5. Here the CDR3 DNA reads TGTGCCAGCAGTTTATCAGGGGGCGTGGGAGAGACCCAGTACTTC. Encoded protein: CASSLSGGVGETQYF.

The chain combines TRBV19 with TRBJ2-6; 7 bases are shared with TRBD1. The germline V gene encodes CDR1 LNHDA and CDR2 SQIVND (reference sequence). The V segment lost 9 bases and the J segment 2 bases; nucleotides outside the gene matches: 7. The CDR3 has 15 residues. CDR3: CASENGQAGANVLTF. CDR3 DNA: TGTGCCAGCGAAAACGGACAGGCTGGGGCCAACGTCCTGACTTTC. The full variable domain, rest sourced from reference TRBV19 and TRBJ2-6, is DGGITQSPKYLFRKEGQNVTLSCEQNLNHDAMYWYRQDPGQGLRLIYYSQIVNDFQKGDIAEGYSVSREKKESFPLTVTSAQKNPTAFYLCASENGQAGANVLTFGAGSRLTVL.

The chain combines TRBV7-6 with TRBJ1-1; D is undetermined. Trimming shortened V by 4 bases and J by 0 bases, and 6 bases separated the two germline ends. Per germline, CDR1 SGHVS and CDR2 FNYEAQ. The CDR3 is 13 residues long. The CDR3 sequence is CASSSRLNTEAFF. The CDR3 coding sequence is TGTGCCAGCAGCTCCCGACTGAACACTGAAGCTTTCTTT.

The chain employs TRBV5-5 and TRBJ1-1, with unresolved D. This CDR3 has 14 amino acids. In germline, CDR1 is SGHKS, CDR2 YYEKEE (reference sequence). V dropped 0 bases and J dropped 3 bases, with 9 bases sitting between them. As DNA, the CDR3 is TGTGCCAGCAGCTTGGAGGACTTGGACACTGAAGCTTTCTTT. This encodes CASSLEDLDTEAFF.

The CDR3 DNA is TGTGCCAGCAGCGACAGGGGGTTTAACTATGGCTACACCTTC. Translation gives CASSDRGFNYGYTF. The chain employs TRBV2 and TRBJ1-2; 9 bases match TRBD1. Trimming removed 6 bases from V and 1 base from J; junction bases left unmatched: 3. The CDR3 spans 14 residues. CDR1 and CDR2 from the germline V gene are SNHLY and FYNNEI.

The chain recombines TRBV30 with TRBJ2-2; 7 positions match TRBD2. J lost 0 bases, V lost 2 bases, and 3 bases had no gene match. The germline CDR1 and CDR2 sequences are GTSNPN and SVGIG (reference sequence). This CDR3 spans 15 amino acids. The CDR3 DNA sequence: TGTGCCTGGAGTTGGGCGGGGGCGAACACCGGGGAGCTGTTTTTT. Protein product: CAWSWAGANTGELFF. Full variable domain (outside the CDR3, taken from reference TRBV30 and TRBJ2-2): SQTIHQWPATLVQPVGSPLSLECTVEGTSNPNLYWYRQAAGRGLQLLFYSVGIGQISSEVPQNLSASRPQDRQFILSSKKLLLSDSGFYLCAWSWAGANTGELFFGEGSRLTVL.

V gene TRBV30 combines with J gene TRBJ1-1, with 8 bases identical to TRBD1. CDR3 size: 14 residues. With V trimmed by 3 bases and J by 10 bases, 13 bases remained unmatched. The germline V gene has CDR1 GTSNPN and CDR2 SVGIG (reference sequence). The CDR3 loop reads CAWRRDRRGLVAFF. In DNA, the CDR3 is TGTGCCTGGAGGAGGGACAGGAGGGGTTTGGTAGCTTTCTTT.